This entry describes one T cell receptor beta chain. These data originate in a study of blood T cell repertoires in COVID-19. The assay was immunoSEQ multiplex PCR, and TCRdb's table has in-frame clones only and misses some. Among 200,000 to 300,000 clones, about four fifths were seen once, and the ten largest hold roughly 9.6%. The V end lost 6 bases, the J end lost 4 bases, and 10 bases lay between the germline ends. The CDR3 runs 14 residues. CDR1 and CDR2 (germline): MNHEY, SVGAGI. The clonotype originates from a woman of 80 years or more with acute or convalescent COVID-19. The material sequenced was peripheral blood. The chain joins TRBV6-5 to TRBJ1-6, with D hard to call. CDR3 coding DNA: TGTGCCAGCAGCTCCGACACTTATAATTCACCCCTCCACTTT. As protein: CASSSDTYNSPLHF.